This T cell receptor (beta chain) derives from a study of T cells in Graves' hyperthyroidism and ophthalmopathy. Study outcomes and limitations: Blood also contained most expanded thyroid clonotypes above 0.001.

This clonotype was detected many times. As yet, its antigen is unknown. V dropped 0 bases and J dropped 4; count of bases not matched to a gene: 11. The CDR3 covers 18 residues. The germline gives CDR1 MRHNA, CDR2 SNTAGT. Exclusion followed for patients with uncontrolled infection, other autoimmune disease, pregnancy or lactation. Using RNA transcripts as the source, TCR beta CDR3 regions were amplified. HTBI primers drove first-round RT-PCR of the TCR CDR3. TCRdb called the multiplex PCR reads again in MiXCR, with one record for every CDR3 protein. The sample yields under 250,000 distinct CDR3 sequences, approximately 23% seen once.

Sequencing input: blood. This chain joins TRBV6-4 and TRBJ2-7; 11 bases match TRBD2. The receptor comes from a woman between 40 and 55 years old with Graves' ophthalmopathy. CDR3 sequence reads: CASSDSRLAGRPLYEQYF. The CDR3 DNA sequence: TGTGCCAGCAGTGACTCGCGACTAGCGGGACGACCATTATACGAGCAGTACTTC.